The rows below give T cell receptor beta chains drawn from one sample of a study of cytomegalovirus exposure and HLA in healthy donors. Using immunoSEQ multiplex PCR, the repertoire was profiled, and TCRdb retains in-frame clones only, with some absent. The profile shows about 100,000 clones, around four fifths of them singletons. Source material: PBMCs. The receptors come from a man aged 40-50 years in good health and CMV-seronegative. The CDR3 runs from the conserved cysteine through the conserved F or W. The order of the fields is V gene, D gene, CDR3 length, clone size, J gene, CDR3 DNA, CDR3 protein. The D gene is left open where the match is weak. Some rows have no size entry. The others give once, few or many, or a class for an expanded clone.

V gene: TRBV11-3
D gene: -
CDR3 length: 13
clone size: once
J gene: TRBJ2-1
CDR3 DNA: TGTGCCAGCAGCTTGGAGGTCCGGGGTGAGCAGTTCTTC
CDR3 protein: CASSLEVRGEQFF

V gene: TRBV7-9
D gene: TRBD1
CDR3 length: 16
clone size: -
J gene: TRBJ1-1
CDR3 DNA: TGTGCCAGCAGCAACCGACAGGGGACCATGAACACTGAAGCTTTCTTT
CDR3 protein: CASSNRQGTMNTEAFF

V gene: TRBV27
D gene: TRBD1
CDR3 length: 14
clone size: few
J gene: TRBJ2-1
CDR3 DNA: TGTGCCAGCAGAGCGGGACAGGGCGTAAATGAGCAGTTCTTC
CDR3 protein: CASRAGQGVNEQFF

V gene: TRBV9
D gene: TRBD2
CDR3 length: 14
clone size: few
J gene: TRBJ2-3
CDR3 DNA: TGTGCCAGCAGCCCGGGACTAGCCACAGATACGCAGTATTTT
CDR3 protein: CASSPGLATDTQYF

V gene: TRBV28
D gene: -
CDR3 length: 13
clone size: -
J gene: TRBJ2-7
CDR3 DNA: TGTGCCAGCAGCCAGGGGTCCTCCTACGAGCAGTACTTC
CDR3 protein: CASSQGSSYEQYF

V gene: TRBV4-1
D gene: -
CDR3 length: 15
clone size: few
J gene: TRBJ1-4
CDR3 DNA: TGCGCCAGCAGCCAAGCTGCCCGCAGGGATGAAAAACTGTTTTTT
CDR3 protein: CASSQAARRDEKLFF

V gene: TRBV5-1
D gene: TRBD1
CDR3 length: 14
clone size: once
J gene: TRBJ2-7
CDR3 DNA: TGCGCCAGCAGCTTGGAATCGACAGGGTACGAGCAGTACTTC
CDR3 protein: CASSLESTGYEQYF

V gene: TRBV7-2
D gene: -
CDR3 length: 15
clone size: few
J gene: TRBJ1-5
CDR3 DNA: TGTGCCAGCAGCTTAGAAACTGGGGGCGGTCAGCCCCAGCATTTT
CDR3 protein: CASSLETGGGQPQHF

V gene: TRBV5-1
D gene: TRBD2
CDR3 length: 17
clone size: -
J gene: TRBJ2-1
CDR3 DNA: TGCGCCAGCAGCTTCCCCACTAGCGGAAGCTCCTACAATGAGCAGTTCTTC
CDR3 protein: CASSFPTSGSSYNEQFF

V gene: TRBV9
D gene: -
CDR3 length: 16
clone size: -
J gene: TRBJ1-3
CDR3 DNA: TGTGCCAGCACTCCGGGACTGAGTTTGTCTGGAAACACCATATATTTT
CDR3 protein: CASTPGLSLSGNTIYF

V gene: TRBV19
D gene: TRBD1
CDR3 length: 15
clone size: -
J gene: TRBJ1-1
CDR3 DNA: TGTGCCAGTAGACTGAAGGGGACAGGGAAGACTGAAGCTTTCTTT
CDR3 protein: CASRLKGTGKTEAFF

V gene: TRBV5-5
D gene: -
CDR3 length: 16
clone size: -
J gene: TRBJ1-4
CDR3 DNA: TGTGCCAGCAGCTTCGGGGTCCTCCTGGCGAATGAAAAACTGTTTTTT
CDR3 protein: CASSFGVLLANEKLFF

V gene: TRBV10-2
D gene: -
CDR3 length: 14
clone size: -
J gene: TRBJ1-2
CDR3 DNA: TGCGCCAGCAGTGGTGGCGGAGGATTCTATGGCTACACCTTC
CDR3 protein: CASSGGGGFYGYTF

V gene: TRBV6-1
D gene: TRBD2
CDR3 length: 14
clone size: -
J gene: TRBJ2-1
CDR3 DNA: TGTGCCAGCAGGGGACTAGCGGACTACAATGAGCAGTTCTTC
CDR3 protein: CASRGLADYNEQFF

V gene: TRBV5-1
D gene: -
CDR3 length: 14
clone size: -
J gene: TRBJ2-7
CDR3 DNA: TGCGCCAGCAGCTTTTCCGGGGACTCCTACGAGCAGTACTTC
CDR3 protein: CASSFSGDSYEQYF

V gene: TRBV4-3
D gene: -
CDR3 length: 15
clone size: -
J gene: TRBJ2-5
CDR3 DNA: TGCGCCAGCAGCCAAGGGGGGACTCCCCAGGAGACCCAGTACTTC
CDR3 protein: CASSQGGTPQETQYF